These 17 T cell receptor beta chains came from one sample sequenced in a study of blood T cell repertoires in COVID-19. TCRdb's copy holds only in-frame clones and misses some; the assay was immunoSEQ multiplex PCR. The repertoire consists of some 320,000 clones, with 87% occurring once and the leading ten covering about 8%. The sequencing input was peripheral blood. The receptors originated from a woman in her forties or fifties who had recovered from COVID-19.

CDR3 protein: CASSIPGGTFGYTF. DNA for the CDR3: TGTGCCAGTAGTATCCCCGGCGGGACCTTCGGCTACACCTTC. The chain carries TRBV19 and TRBJ1-2; perhaps TRBD1 as D (5 bases). The CDR3 is 14 residues long. Looked up from germline, CDR1 is LNHDA and CDR2 is SQIVND (reference sequence). The V end was cut by 3 bases, the J end by 8 bases, with 16 bases between.

The chain recombines TRBV7-6 with TRBJ2-3; possible D gene TRBD2, 5 bases. V lost 4 bases and J lost 4, with 24 bases in between. This CDR3 region has 18 residues. The V gene's germline CDR1 is SGHVS and CDR2 FNYEAQ. The CDR3: CASSWRLGGSGRSDTQYF. The CDR3 DNA reads as TGTGCCAGCAGCTGGCGTCTCGGAGGATCGGGTCGGTCAGATACGCAGTATTTT.

This clone was recorded a few times. The chain employs TRBV3-1 (or the pseudogene TRBV3-2) and TRBJ1-6; D may be TRBD1 (6 bases). This CDR3 is built from 14 residues. V was trimmed by 4 bases and J by 7 bases, leaving 11 bases between them. In germline, CDR1 is LGHDT, CDR2 YNNKEL (reference sequence). CDR3 in amino acids: CASSPQTGNSPLHF. CDR3 coding DNA: TGTGCCAGCAGCCCACAAACAGGGAATTCACCCCTCCACTTT.

This clone was seen more than once but under ten times. The V call is TRBV3-1 (or the pseudogene TRBV3-2), the J call TRBJ2-2; 8 nucleotides line up with TRBD2. This CDR3 has 15 residues. J lost 3 bases, V lost 10 bases, and 10 bases had no gene match. The germline V gene has CDR1 LGHDT and CDR2 YNNKEL (reference sequence). In nucleotides, the CDR3 is TGTGCCACCGCCCCCCAGCGGGGGTACACCGGGGAGCTGTTTTTT. Residues: CATAPQRGYTGELFF.

V is TRBV5-6 and J is TRBJ2-7; 7 bases align to TRBD2. Germline assignment: CDR1 SGHDT and CDR2 YYEEEE. Trimming at V came to 4 bases and at J to 1 base, leaving 14 bases not matched to a gene. The CDR3 totals 17 residues. The CDR3 loop is CASSLIIKAGSSYEQYF. CDR3 bases: TGTGCCAGCAGCCTGATAATTAAAGCGGGGTCGTCCTACGAGCAGTACTTC.

The chain joins TRBV7-2 to TRBJ2-5, with 13 positions matching TRBD2. Looked up from germline, CDR1 is SGHTA and CDR2 is FQGNSA. This CDR3 comprises 15 residues. With V trimmed by 5 bases and J by 4 bases, 4 bases remained unmatched. The CDR3 loop reads CASSLRLAGGETQYF. The CDR3 region has the DNA TGTGCCAGCAGCCTGCGACTAGCGGGAGGAGAGACCCAGTACTTC.

This clone has a single count. This chain uses TRBV5-6 with TRBJ2-3; the D is unclear. CDR1 SGHDT and CDR2 YYEEEE come from the germline V gene. Deletions cut 2 bases from V and 6 bases from J, with 7 bases between. The length of the CDR3 is 12 residues. CDR3 DNA sequence: TGTGCCAGCAGCTTTGGGCGTGATACGCAGTATTTT. This sequence encodes CASSFGRDTQYF.

This chain joins TRBV30 and TRBJ1-4; no clear D. The V and J ends lost 4 bases and 2 bases respectively, with 2 bases between them. The CDR3 has 11 amino acids. Germline V gene lookup returns CDR1 GTSNPN and CDR2 SVGIG (reference sequence). The CDR3 region is CAWTTNEKLFF. CDR3 coding DNA: TGTGCCTGGACTACTAATGAAAAACTGTTTTTT.

The chain combines TRBV24-1 with TRBJ2-2, with 12 bases fitting TRBD2. After removal of 5 bases from V and 3 bases from J, the junction contained 6 bases not matched to a gene. The CDR3 spans 17 residues. Germline V lookup: CDR1 KGHDR, CDR2 SFDVKD. The DNA for the CDR3 is TGTGCCACCAGTGTGTCTAGCGGGGGGGCTTACACCGGGGAGCTGTTTTTT. Translated: CATSVSSGGAYTGELFF.

The chain is built from TRBV9 and TRBJ2-2, with TRBD2 matching over 9 bases. The CDR3 loop spans 16 amino acids. The germline CDR1 and CDR2 sequences are SGDLS and YYNGEE. J gave up 7 bases and V 0 bases, and 7 bases lay outside the gene matches. Here the CDR3 reads CASSVGGSGSGGELFF. CDR3 DNA: TGTGCCAGCAGCGTAGGGGGTAGCGGGAGTGGCGGGGAGCTGTTTTTT.

This clone has more than one count but fewer than ten. This chain uses TRBV2 with TRBJ1-2, with 8 bases lining up with TRBD1. The CDR3 loop spans 15 amino acids. V was clipped by 2 bases and J by 2 bases; unmatched bases: 4. Germline CDR1 is SNHLY and CDR2 is FYNNEI. The CDR3 loop reads CASSEQGAYNYGYTF. CDR3 in DNA: TGTGCCAGCAGTGAACAGGGGGCCTACAACTATGGCTACACCTTC. The full variable domain, with the rest looked up from reference TRBV2 and TRBJ1-2, is EPEVTQTPSHQVTQMGQEVILRCVPISNHLYFYWYRQILGQKVEFLVSFYNNEISEKSEIFDDQFSVERPDGSNFTLKIRSTKLEDSAMYFCASSEQGAYNYGYTFGSGTRLTVV.

The CDR3: CASSLVGQSYEQYF. CDR3 sequence (DNA): TGCGCCAGCAGCTTGGTGGGACAGTCCTACGAGCAGTACTTC. V is TRBV5-1 and J is TRBJ2-7; 7 nucleotides agree with TRBD1. The CDR3 length is 14 residues. Germline values: CDR1 SGHRS, CDR2 YFSETQ. Trimming at V came to 0 bases and at J to 1 base, leaving 1 base not matched to a gene.

This CDR3 reads CASSYSSFYRDAFF. The CDR3 DNA reads TGTGCCAGCAGTTACTCATCCTTCTACAGGGACGCTTTCTTT. The V and J genes are TRBV6-6 and TRBJ1-1, with TRBD1 as a possible D gene (6 bases). V was clipped by 0 bases and J by 11 bases, with 16 bases between them. CDR3 length: 14 residues. Germline CDR1 MNHNY, CDR2 SVGAGI (reference sequence).

The chain uses TRBV6-5 and TRBJ1-1; TRBD1 aligns across 8 bases. CDR3 length: 13 residues. The J segment lost 7 bases and the V segment lost 10 bases, leaving 11 bases of the junction unmatched. Germline V gene sequence: CDR1 MNHEY, CDR2 SVGAGI. CDR3 sequence: CATKPGQVNEAFF. Here the CDR3 DNA reads TGTGCCACCAAACCGGGACAGGTTAATGAAGCTTTCTTT.

The count of this clone is one. The chain links TRBV14 to TRBJ1-1, with 11 nucleotides matching TRBD1. The CDR3 extends over 15 amino acids. Germline V gene data show CDR1 as SGHDN and CDR2 as FVKESK. The J segment lost 3 bases and the V segment lost 5 bases, leaving 5 bases of the junction unmatched. The CDR3 loop reads CASSFPGQGDTEAFF. As DNA, the CDR3 is TGTGCCAGCAGCTTTCCGGGACAGGGGGACACTGAAGCTTTCTTT.

This chain joins TRBV28 and TRBJ2-2, with 8 bases matching TRBD1. CDR1 and CDR2 (germline): MDHEN, SYDVKM. The CDR3 has 18 residues. The ends lost 1 base at V and 5 bases at J; junction bases unmatched: 12. As DNA, the CDR3 is TGTGCCAGCAGTTTATTACCCGGGACAGGTTTGAGGACCGGGGAGCTGTTTTTT. Encoded protein: CASSLLPGTGLRTGELFF.

The chain couples TRBV19 to TRBJ2-7, with 8 bases that match TRBD1. Germline V gene data show CDR1 as LNHDA and CDR2 as SQIVND (reference sequence). Unmatched junction bases numbered 7, after V lost 3 bases and J lost 3 bases. This CDR3 contains 15 residues. DNA for the CDR3: TGTGCCAGTAGTATCGATGGGACAGGTATCTACGAGCAGTACTTC. This translates into CASSIDGTGIYEQYF.